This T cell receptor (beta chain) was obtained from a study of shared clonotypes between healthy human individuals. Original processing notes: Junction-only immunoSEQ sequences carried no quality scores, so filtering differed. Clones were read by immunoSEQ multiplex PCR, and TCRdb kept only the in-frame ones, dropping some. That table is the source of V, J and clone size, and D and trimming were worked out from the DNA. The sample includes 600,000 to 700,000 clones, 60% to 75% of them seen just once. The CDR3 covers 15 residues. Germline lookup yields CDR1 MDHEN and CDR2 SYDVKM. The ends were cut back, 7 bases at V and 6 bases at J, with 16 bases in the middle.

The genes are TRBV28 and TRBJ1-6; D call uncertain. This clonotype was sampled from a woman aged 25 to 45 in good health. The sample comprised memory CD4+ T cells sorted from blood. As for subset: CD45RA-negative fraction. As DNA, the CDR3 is TGTGCCAGCAATCCTGCGGCTGGCTCTAATTCACCCCTCCACTTT. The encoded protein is CASNPAAGSNSPLHF.